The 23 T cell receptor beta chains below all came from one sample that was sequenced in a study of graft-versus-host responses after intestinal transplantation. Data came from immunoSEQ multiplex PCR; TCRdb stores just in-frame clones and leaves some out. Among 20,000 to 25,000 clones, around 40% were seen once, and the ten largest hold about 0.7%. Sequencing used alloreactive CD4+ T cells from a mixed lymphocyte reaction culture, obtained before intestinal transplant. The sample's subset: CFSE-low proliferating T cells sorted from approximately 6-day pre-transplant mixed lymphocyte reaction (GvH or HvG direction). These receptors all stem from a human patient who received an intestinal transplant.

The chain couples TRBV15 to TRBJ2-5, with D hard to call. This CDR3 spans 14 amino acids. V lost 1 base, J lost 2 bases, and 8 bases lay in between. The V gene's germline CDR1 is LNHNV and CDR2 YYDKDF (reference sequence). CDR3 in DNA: TGTGCCACCAGCAGAGGGAGAAGACAAGAGACCCAGTACTTC. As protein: CATSRGRRQETQYF.

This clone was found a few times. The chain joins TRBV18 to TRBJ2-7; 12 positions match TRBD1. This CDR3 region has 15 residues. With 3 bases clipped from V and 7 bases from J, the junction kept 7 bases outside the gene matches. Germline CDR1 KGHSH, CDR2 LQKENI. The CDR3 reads CASSPPGQGAGEQYF. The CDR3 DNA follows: TGTGCCAGCTCACCCCCGGGACAGGGGGCGGGTGAGCAGTACTTC.

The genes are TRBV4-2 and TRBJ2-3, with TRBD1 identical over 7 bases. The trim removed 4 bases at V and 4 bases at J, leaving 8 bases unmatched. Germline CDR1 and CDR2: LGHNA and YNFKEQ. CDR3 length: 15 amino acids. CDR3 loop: CASSRATGRADTQYF. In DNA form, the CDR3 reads TGTGCCAGCAGCCGAGCGACAGGGCGGGCAGATACGCAGTATTTT.

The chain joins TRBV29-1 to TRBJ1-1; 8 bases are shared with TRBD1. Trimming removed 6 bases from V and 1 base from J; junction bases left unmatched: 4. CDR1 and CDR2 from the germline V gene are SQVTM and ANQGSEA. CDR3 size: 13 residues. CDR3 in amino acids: CSVNRGWNTEAFF. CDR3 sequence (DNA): TGCAGCGTCAACAGGGGGTGGAACACTGAAGCTTTCTTT.

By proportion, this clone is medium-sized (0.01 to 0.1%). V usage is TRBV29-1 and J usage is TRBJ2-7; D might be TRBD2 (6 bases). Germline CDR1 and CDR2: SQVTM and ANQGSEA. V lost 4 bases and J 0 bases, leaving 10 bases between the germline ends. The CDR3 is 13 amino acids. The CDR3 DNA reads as TGCAGCGTTGCCCCGGGACTCTCCTACGAGCAGTACTTC. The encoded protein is CSVAPGLSYEQYF.

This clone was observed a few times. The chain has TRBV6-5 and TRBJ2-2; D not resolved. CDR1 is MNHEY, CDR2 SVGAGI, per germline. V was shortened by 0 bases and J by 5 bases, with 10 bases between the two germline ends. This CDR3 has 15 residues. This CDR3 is CASSYSKGATGELFF. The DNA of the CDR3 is TGTGCCAGCAGTTACTCGAAAGGAGCAACCGGGGAGCTGTTTTTT.

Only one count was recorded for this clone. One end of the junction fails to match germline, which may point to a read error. CDR3 loop: CASSLWAGFFYGYIF. The CDR3 nucleotides are TGTGCCAGCAGCTTATGGGCAGGTTTCTTCTATGGCTACATCTTC. The chain combines TRBV7-8 with TRBJ1-2; D gene unclear. CDR3 size: 15 residues. Germline V gene sequence: CDR1 SGHVS, CDR2 FQNEAQ.

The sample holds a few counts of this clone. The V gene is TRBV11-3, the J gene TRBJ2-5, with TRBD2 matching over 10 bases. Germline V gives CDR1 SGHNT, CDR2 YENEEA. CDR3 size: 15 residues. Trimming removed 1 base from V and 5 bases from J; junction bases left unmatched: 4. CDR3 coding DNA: TGTGCCAGCAGCTTAGGACTAGCGGGTGCGGAGACCCAGTACTTC. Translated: CASSLGLAGAETQYF.

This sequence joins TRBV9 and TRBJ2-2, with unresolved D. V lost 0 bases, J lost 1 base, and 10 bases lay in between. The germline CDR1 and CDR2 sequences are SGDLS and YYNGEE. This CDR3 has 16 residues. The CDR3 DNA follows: TGTGCCAGCAGCGTAGAGAACTACCTGAACACCGGGGAGCTGTTTTTT. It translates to CASSVENYLNTGELFF.

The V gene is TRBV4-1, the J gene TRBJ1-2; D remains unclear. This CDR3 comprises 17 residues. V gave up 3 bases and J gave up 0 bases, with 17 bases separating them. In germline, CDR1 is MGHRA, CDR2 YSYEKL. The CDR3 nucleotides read TGCGCCAGCAGCCAGTCTTTCCCGCTAAATGCTAACTATGGCTACACCTTC. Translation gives CASSQSFPLNANYGYTF.

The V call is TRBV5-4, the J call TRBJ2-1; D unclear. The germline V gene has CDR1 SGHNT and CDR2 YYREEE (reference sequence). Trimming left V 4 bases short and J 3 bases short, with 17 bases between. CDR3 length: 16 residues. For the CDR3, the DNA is TGTGCCAGCAGCGAAAGATCCTTCCAGTACTACAATGAGCAGTTCTTC. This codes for CASSERSFQYYNEQFF.

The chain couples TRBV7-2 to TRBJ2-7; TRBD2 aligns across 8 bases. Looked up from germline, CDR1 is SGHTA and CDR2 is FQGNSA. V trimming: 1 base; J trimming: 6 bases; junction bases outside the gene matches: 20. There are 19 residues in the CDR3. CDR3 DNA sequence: TGTGCCAGCAGCTTAGTAGTGGGAGACGGGAGGGGGGGCCGTCGCGAGCAGTACTTC. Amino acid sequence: CASSLVVGDGRGGRREQYF.

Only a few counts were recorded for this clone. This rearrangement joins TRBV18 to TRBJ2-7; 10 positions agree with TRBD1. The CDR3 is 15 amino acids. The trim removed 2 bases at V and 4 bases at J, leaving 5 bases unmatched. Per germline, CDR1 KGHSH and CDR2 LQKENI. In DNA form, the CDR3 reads TGTGCCAGCTCACCAGCCGGGACAGGGGTATACGAGCAGTACTTC. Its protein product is CASSPAGTGVYEQYF.

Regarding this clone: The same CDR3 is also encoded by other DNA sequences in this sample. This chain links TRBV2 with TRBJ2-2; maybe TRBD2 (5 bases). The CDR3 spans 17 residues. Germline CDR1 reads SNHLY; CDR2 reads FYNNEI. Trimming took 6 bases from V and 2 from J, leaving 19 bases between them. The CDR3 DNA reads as TGTGCCAGCAGAGGGAAGCGGAGGACCTTTAACACCGGGGAGCTGTTTTTT. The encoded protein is CASRGKRRTFNTGELFF. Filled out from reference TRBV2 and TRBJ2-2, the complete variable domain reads EPEVTQTPSHQVTQMGQEVILRCVPISNHLYFYWYRQILGQKVEFLVSFYNNEISEKSEIFDDQFSVERPDGSNFTLKIRSTKLEDSAMYFCASRGKRRTFNTGELFFGEGSRLTVL.

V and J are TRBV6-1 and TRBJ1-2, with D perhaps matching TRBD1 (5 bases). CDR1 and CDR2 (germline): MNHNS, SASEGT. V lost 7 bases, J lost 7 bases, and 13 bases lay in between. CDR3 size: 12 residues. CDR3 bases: TGTGCCAGCACCCCCCGGGGGGTTGGCTACACCTTC. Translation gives CASTPRGVGYTF.

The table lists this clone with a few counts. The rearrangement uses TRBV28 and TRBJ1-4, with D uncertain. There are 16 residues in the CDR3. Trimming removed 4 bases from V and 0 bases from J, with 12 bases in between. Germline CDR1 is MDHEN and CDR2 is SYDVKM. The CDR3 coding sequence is TGTGCCAGCAGTTCAATCCAGGCCCCAACTAATGAAAAACTGTTTTTT. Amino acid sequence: CASSSIQAPTNEKLFF.

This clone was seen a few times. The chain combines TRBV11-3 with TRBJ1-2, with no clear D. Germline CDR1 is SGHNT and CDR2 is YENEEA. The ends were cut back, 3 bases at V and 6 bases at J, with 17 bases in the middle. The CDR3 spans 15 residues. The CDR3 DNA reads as TGTGCCAGCAGCTTCTCCGGGAGGACGCGCAATGGCTACACCTTC. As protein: CASSFSGRTRNGYTF.

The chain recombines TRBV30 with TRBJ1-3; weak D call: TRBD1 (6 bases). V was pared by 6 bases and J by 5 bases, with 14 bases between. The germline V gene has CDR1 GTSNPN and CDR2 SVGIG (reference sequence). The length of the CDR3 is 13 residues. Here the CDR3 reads CACQTGKRNTIYF. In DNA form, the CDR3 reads TGTGCCTGCCAGACAGGCAAAAGAAACACCATATATTTT. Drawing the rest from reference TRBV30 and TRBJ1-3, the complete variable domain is SQTIHQWPATLVQPVGSPLSLECTVEGTSNPNLYWYRQAAGRGLQLLFYSVGIGQISSEVPQNLSASRPQDRQFILSSKKLLLSDSGFYLCACQTGKRNTIYFGEGSWLTVV.

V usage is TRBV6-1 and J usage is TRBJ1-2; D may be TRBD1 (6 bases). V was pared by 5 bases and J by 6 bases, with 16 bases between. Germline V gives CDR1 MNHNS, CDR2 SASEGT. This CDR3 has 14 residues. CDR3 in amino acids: CASSQGQPLDGYTF. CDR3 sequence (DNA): TGTGCCAGCAGTCAGGGACAACCTTTGGATGGCTACACCTTC.

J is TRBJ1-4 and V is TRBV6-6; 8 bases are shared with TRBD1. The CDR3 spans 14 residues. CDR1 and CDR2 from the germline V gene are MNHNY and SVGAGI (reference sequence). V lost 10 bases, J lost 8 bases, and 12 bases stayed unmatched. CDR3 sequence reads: CATKRGQGSEKLFF. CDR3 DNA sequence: TGTGCCACCAAAAGAGGACAGGGTTCCGAAAAACTGTTTTTT.

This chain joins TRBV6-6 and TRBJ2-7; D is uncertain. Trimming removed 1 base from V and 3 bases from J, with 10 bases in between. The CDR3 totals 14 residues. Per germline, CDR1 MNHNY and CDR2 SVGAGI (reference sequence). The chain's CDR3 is CASSYFADNYEQYF. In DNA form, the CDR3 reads TGTGCCAGCAGTTACTTTGCGGATAACTACGAGCAGTACTTC.

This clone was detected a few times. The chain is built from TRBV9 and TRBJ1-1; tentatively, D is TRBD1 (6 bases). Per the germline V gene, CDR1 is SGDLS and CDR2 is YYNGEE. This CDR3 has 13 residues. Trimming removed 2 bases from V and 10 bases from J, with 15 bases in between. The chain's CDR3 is CASSVDPGVAAFF. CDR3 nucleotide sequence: TGTGCCAGCAGCGTCGACCCAGGGGTGGCAGCTTTCTTT.

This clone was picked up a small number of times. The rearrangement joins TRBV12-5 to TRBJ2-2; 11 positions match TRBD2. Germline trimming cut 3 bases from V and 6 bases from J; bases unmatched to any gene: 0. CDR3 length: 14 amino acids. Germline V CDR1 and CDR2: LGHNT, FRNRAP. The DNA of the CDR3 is TGTGCTAGTGGTTTACTAGCGGGAGCCGGGGAGCTGTTTTTT. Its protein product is CASGLLAGAGELFF. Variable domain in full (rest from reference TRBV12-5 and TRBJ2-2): DARVTQTPRHKVTEMGQEVTMRCQPILGHNTVFWYRQTMMQGLELLAYFRNRAPLDDSGMPKDRFSAEMPDATLATLKIQPSEPRDSAVYFCASGLLAGAGELFFGEGSRLTVL.